This TCR beta chain was obtained from a study of a mutant IDH1 vaccine in newly diagnosed glioma. Study-level background: Across weeks 1, 3, 5, 7, 11, 15, 19 and 23, patients received a vaccination each time, eight in all. Treatment recipients were about 60% male and about 40% female, and their mean age was around 40 years.

Profiled with immunoSEQ multiplex PCR; TCRdb holds only in-frame clones, not every one. In the table there are about 83,000 clones, more than 85% of which are singletons. Per germline, CDR1 MNHEY and CDR2 SVGAGI. Trimming removed 6 bases from V and 0 bases from J, with 12 bases in between. The CDR3 extends over 15 amino acids. For this clone: Its antigen is unknown.

Findings and limits, study-wide: Seemingly, pseudoprogression had no relation to changes in the top peripheral T cell clonotypes.

Indicated time point: week 5, during vaccination. Doses consisted of 300 ug of mutant IDH1 20-mer peptide each, paired with topical imiquimod. New IDH1-mutant, ATRX-lost WHO grade 3 or 4 astrocytomas occurred in donors. The gene calls are TRBV6-5 and TRBJ2-4, with unresolved D. The specimen was PBMCs, collected from a glioma patient whose treatment included an IDH1 peptide vaccine. The sequence was obtained from a woman in her fifties or sixties with glioma. CDR3 loop: CASSSDGSAKNIQYF. CDR3 bases: TGTGCCAGCAGCTCAGACGGATCAGCCAAAAACATTCAGTACTTC.